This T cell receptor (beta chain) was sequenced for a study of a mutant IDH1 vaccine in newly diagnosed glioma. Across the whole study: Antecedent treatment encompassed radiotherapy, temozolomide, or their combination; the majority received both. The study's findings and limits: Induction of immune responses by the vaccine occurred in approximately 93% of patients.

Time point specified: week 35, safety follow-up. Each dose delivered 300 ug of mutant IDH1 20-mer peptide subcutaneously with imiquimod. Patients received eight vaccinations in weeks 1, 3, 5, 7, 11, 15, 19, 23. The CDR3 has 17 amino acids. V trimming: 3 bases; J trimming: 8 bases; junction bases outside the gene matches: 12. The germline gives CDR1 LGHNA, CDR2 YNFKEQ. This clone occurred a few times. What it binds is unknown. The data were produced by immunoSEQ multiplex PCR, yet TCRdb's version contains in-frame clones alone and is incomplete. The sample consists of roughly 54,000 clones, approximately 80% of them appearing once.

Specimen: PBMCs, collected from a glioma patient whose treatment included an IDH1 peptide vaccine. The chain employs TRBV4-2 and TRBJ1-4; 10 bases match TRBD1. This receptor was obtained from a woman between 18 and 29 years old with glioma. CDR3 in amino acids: CASSHPLPGQGREKLFF. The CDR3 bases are TGTGCCAGCAGCCATCCTCTACCGGGACAGGGGAGGGAAAAACTGTTTTTT.